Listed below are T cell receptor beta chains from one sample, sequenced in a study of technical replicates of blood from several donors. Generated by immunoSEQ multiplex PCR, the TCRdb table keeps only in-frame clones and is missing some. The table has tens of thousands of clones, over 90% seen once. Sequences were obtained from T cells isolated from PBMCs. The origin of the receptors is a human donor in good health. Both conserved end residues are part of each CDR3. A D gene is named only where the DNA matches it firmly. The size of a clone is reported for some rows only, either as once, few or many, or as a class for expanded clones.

CDR3 protein: CASSMRQGSQYF
CDR3 DNA: TGTGCCAGTAGTATGCGGCAGGGATCGCAGTACTTC
V gene: TRBV19
CDR3 length: 12
clone size: .
D gene: .
J gene: TRBJ2-7

CDR3 protein: CASSSQGRTGTGKFEQFF
CDR3 DNA: TGTGCCAGCAGCTCACAGGGGCGAACCGGGACAGGGAAATTTGAGCAGTTCTTC
V gene: TRBV11-3
CDR3 length: 18
clone size: .
D gene: TRBD1
J gene: TRBJ2-1

CDR3 protein: CASSPPGEYREQYF
CDR3 DNA: TGTGCCAGCTCTCCCCCAGGGGAGTATCGCGAGCAGTACTTC
V gene: TRBV28
CDR3 length: 14
clone size: .
D gene: .
J gene: TRBJ2-7

CDR3 protein: CASSLAASGGDNEQFF
CDR3 DNA: TGTGCCAGCAGTTTAGCGGCTAGCGGGGGAGACAATGAGCAGTTCTTC
V gene: TRBV6-5
CDR3 length: 16
clone size: .
D gene: TRBD2
J gene: TRBJ2-1

CDR3 protein: CASSPRRDRVDTEAFF
CDR3 DNA: TGTGCCAGTAGTCCCCGCCGGGACAGGGTTGACACTGAAGCTTTCTTT
V gene: TRBV19
CDR3 length: 16
clone size: .
D gene: TRBD1
J gene: TRBJ1-1

CDR3 protein: CASSSLGTSGEMVYEQFF
CDR3 DNA: TGCGCCAGCAGTTCACTTGGGACTAGCGGGGAGATGGTATATGAGCAGTTCTTC
V gene: TRBV5-1
CDR3 length: 18
clone size: .
D gene: TRBD2
J gene: TRBJ2-1

CDR3 protein: CASSPQGFGSYNEQFF
CDR3 DNA: TGTGCCAGTAGTCCACAGGGGTTCGGCTCCTACAATGAGCAGTTCTTC
V gene: TRBV19
CDR3 length: 16
clone size: .
D gene: TRBD1
J gene: TRBJ2-1

CDR3 protein: CASSRLVATNTGELFF
CDR3 DNA: TGTGCCAGCAGCCGGTTAGTAGCGACGAACACCGGGGAGCTGTTTTTT
V gene: TRBV11-2
CDR3 length: 16
clone size: .
D gene: .
J gene: TRBJ2-2

CDR3 protein: CASSQEGLAGGTDTQYF
CDR3 DNA: TGCGCCAGCAGCCAAGAAGGACTAGCGGGAGGTACAGATACGCAGTATTTT
V gene: TRBV4-1
CDR3 length: 17
clone size: .
D gene: TRBD2
J gene: TRBJ2-3

CDR3 protein: CSATLTGSYEQYF
CDR3 DNA: TGCAGCGCAACCTTGACAGGCTCCTACGAGCAGTACTTC
V gene: TRBV29-1
CDR3 length: 13
clone size: .
D gene: .
J gene: TRBJ2-7

CDR3 protein: CASSHITSGTNTGELFF
CDR3 DNA: TGTGCCAGCAGCCATATTACTAGCGGTACGAACACCGGGGAGCTGTTTTTT
V gene: TRBV4-2
CDR3 length: 17
clone size: .
D gene: TRBD2
J gene: TRBJ2-2

CDR3 protein: CASTDDRTKETQYF
CDR3 DNA: TGTGCCAGCACCGATGACAGAACTAAAGAGACCCAGTACTTC
V gene: TRBV21-1
CDR3 length: 14
clone size: .
D gene: .
J gene: TRBJ2-5

CDR3 protein: CASSLDMAGHYEQYF
CDR3 DNA: TGCGCCAGCAGCTTGGATATGGCGGGGCACTACGAGCAGTACTTC
V gene: TRBV5-1
CDR3 length: 15
clone size: .
D gene: .
J gene: TRBJ2-7

CDR3 protein: CASSLYGLSTDTQYF
CDR3 DNA: TGTGCCAGCAGCTTATACGGACTGAGCACAGATACGCAGTATTTT
V gene: TRBV7-3
CDR3 length: 15
clone size: .
D gene: .
J gene: TRBJ2-3

CDR3 protein: CASSGGSNEKLFF
CDR3 DNA: TGTGCCAGCAGCGGAGGGTCTAATGAAAAACTGTTTTTT
V gene: TRBV9
CDR3 length: 13
clone size: .
D gene: .
J gene: TRBJ1-4

CDR3 protein: CASSPRTGGNEQFF
CDR3 DNA: TGTGCCAGCAGCCCCAGGACAGGGGGCAATGAGCAGTTCTTC
V gene: TRBV7-8
CDR3 length: 14
clone size: .
D gene: TRBD1
J gene: TRBJ2-1

CDR3 protein: CASSESLGHSSGANVLTF
CDR3 DNA: TGTGCCAGCAGCGAGAGTTTAGGACATAGCTCTGGGGCCAACGTCCTGACTTTC
V gene: TRBV2
CDR3 length: 18
clone size: .
D gene: .
J gene: TRBJ2-6

CDR3 protein: CASRQGHPQIYEQYF
CDR3 DNA: TGTGCCAGCAGGCAGGGACACCCACAGATCTACGAGCAGTACTTC
V gene: TRBV6-5
CDR3 length: 15
clone size: .
D gene: .
J gene: TRBJ2-7

CDR3 protein: CASSYTPGQGARYEQYF
CDR3 DNA: TGTGCCAGCAGCTACACTCCGGGACAGGGGGCGCGATACGAGCAGTACTTC
V gene: TRBV27
CDR3 length: 17
clone size: .
D gene: TRBD1
J gene: TRBJ2-7

CDR3 protein: CASSPVVRTGVGLAELDPTHEQYF
CDR3 DNA: TGTGCCAGCTCACCAGTGGTCAGGACAGGGGTCGGACTAGCGGAATTAGACCCTACTCACGAGCAGTACTTC
V gene: TRBV18
CDR3 length: 24
clone size: .
D gene: .
J gene: TRBJ2-7

CDR3 protein: CASSPGVQYEQYF
CDR3 DNA: TGTGCCAGCTCACCCGGAGTGCAGTACGAGCAGTACTTC
V gene: TRBV18
CDR3 length: 13
clone size: .
D gene: .
J gene: TRBJ2-7

CDR3 protein: CSVARDTEQFF
CDR3 DNA: TGCAGCGTTGCCAGGGATACTGAGCAGTTCTTC
V gene: TRBV29-1
CDR3 length: 11
clone size: .
D gene: .
J gene: TRBJ2-1

CDR3 protein: CASSPLHSGSTDTQYF
CDR3 DNA: TGTGCCAGTAGCCCCCTCCATAGCGGGAGCACAGATACGCAGTATTTT
V gene: TRBV19
CDR3 length: 16
clone size: .
D gene: TRBD2
J gene: TRBJ2-3

CDR3 protein: CATSRDREGPQHF
CDR3 DNA: TGTGCCACCAGCAGAGATAGAGAGGGGCCCCAGCATTTT
V gene: TRBV15
CDR3 length: 13
clone size: .
D gene: .
J gene: TRBJ1-5

CDR3 protein: CATSRGLAGEGNEQFF
CDR3 DNA: TGTGCCACCAGCAGAGGACTAGCGGGAGAAGGGAATGAGCAGTTCTTC
V gene: TRBV15
CDR3 length: 16
clone size: .
D gene: TRBD2
J gene: TRBJ2-1

CDR3 protein: CAMGQGGPPGTGELFF
CDR3 DNA: TGTGCCATGGGCCAGGGGGGCCCTCCGGGCACCGGGGAGCTGTTTTTT
V gene: TRBV10-3
CDR3 length: 16
clone size: .
D gene: .
J gene: TRBJ2-2

CDR3 protein: CASSLGGPGETQYF
CDR3 DNA: TGCGCCAGCAGTCTTGGAGGGCCCGGTGAGACCCAGTACTTC
V gene: TRBV5-1
CDR3 length: 14
clone size: .
D gene: .
J gene: TRBJ2-5

CDR3 protein: CATSRDLGGYEQYF
CDR3 DNA: TGTGCCACCAGCAGAGATCTAGGCGGCTACGAGCAGTACTTC
V gene: TRBV15
CDR3 length: 14
clone size: .
D gene: .
J gene: TRBJ2-7

CDR3 protein: CASRFRGEKLFF
CDR3 DNA: TGTGCCAGCAGGTTCCGGGGGGAAAAACTGTTTTTT
V gene: TRBV11-2
CDR3 length: 12
clone size: .
D gene: .
J gene: TRBJ1-4

CDR3 protein: CASSLSGGANTEAFF
CDR3 DNA: TGTGCCAGCAGCTTGTCGGGGGGGGCAAACACTGAAGCTTTCTTT
V gene: TRBV5-5
CDR3 length: 15
clone size: .
D gene: .
J gene: TRBJ1-1

CDR3 protein: CASILGQGANQPQHF
CDR3 DNA: TGTGCCAGCATCTTGGGGCAGGGGGCCAATCAGCCCCAGCATTTT
V gene: TRBV6-1
CDR3 length: 15
clone size: .
D gene: TRBD1
J gene: TRBJ1-5

CDR3 protein: CSVELEEPYEQYF
CDR3 DNA: TGCAGCGTTGAACTGGAGGAGCCCTACGAGCAGTACTTC
V gene: TRBV29-1
CDR3 length: 13
clone size: .
D gene: .
J gene: TRBJ2-7

CDR3 protein: CASSVATGLAQETQYF
CDR3 DNA: TGTGCCAGCAGCGTAGCTACTGGACTAGCGCAAGAGACCCAGTACTTC
V gene: TRBV9
CDR3 length: 16
clone size: once
D gene: TRBD2
J gene: TRBJ2-5

CDR3 protein: CASSRGSEDKNIQYF
CDR3 DNA: TGTGCCAGCAGTAGGGGTTCGGAAGACAAAAACATTCAGTACTTC
V gene: TRBV6-6
CDR3 length: 15
clone size: .
D gene: .
J gene: TRBJ2-4

CDR3 protein: CASSYEEGRNEQYF
CDR3 DNA: TGTGCCAGCAGTTACGAGGAGGGGCGGAACGAGCAGTACTTC
V gene: TRBV6-5
CDR3 length: 14
clone size: .
D gene: .
J gene: TRBJ2-7

CDR3 protein: CASSPRTVGDTEAFF
CDR3 DNA: TGTGCCAGCAGCCCGAGGACAGTGGGGGACACTGAAGCTTTCTTT
V gene: TRBV7-2
CDR3 length: 15
clone size: .
D gene: .
J gene: TRBJ1-1

CDR3 protein: CASGLGGGGETQYF
CDR3 DNA: TGTGCCAGTGGTCTAGGGGGTGGGGGCGAGACCCAGTACTTC
V gene: TRBV6-1
CDR3 length: 14
clone size: .
D gene: .
J gene: TRBJ2-5

CDR3 protein: CASRTQGNQETQYF
CDR3 DNA: TGTGCCAGCAGAACCCAGGGGAACCAAGAGACCCAGTACTTC
V gene: TRBV5-6
CDR3 length: 14
clone size: .
D gene: .
J gene: TRBJ2-5

CDR3 protein: CASSLVPGQGAASYNEQFF
CDR3 DNA: TGTGCCAGCAGTTTAGTCCCGGGACAGGGGGCCGCCTCCTACAATGAGCAGTTCTTC
V gene: TRBV28
CDR3 length: 19
clone size: .
D gene: TRBD1
J gene: TRBJ2-1

CDR3 protein: CASSREGANYNEQFF
CDR3 DNA: TGTGCCAGCAGCCGTGAGGGAGCCAACTACAATGAGCAGTTCTTC
V gene: TRBV27
CDR3 length: 15
clone size: .
D gene: .
J gene: TRBJ2-1

CDR3 protein: CAWSVQALQFF
CDR3 DNA: TGTGCCTGGAGTGTACAGGCCCTGCAGTTCTTC
V gene: TRBV30
CDR3 length: 11
clone size: .
D gene: .
J gene: TRBJ2-1

CDR3 protein: CASSLGLAGDEQFF
CDR3 DNA: TGTGCCAGCAGCTTGGGACTAGCGGGCGATGAGCAGTTCTTC
V gene: TRBV11-3
CDR3 length: 14
clone size: .
D gene: TRBD2
J gene: TRBJ2-1

CDR3 protein: CATSTGSNEKLFF
CDR3 DNA: TGTGCCACCAGCACAGGTTCTAATGAAAAACTGTTTTTT
V gene: TRBV15
CDR3 length: 13
clone size: .
D gene: .
J gene: TRBJ1-4

CDR3 protein: CASSWTGNEQFF
CDR3 DNA: TGTGCCAGCAGCTGGACAGGCAATGAGCAGTTCTTC
V gene: TRBV5-6
CDR3 length: 12
clone size: .
D gene: TRBD1
J gene: TRBJ2-1

CDR3 protein: CASSYWTGTGYTF
CDR3 DNA: TGTGCCAGCAGTTATTGGACAGGTACGGGCTACACCTTC
V gene: TRBV27
CDR3 length: 13
clone size: .
D gene: TRBD1
J gene: TRBJ1-2

CDR3 protein: CASSQEGNQPQHF
CDR3 DNA: TGTGCCAGCAGCCAGGAGGGGAATCAGCCCCAGCATTTT
V gene: TRBV7-2
CDR3 length: 13
clone size: once
D gene: .
J gene: TRBJ1-5

CDR3 protein: CASRTSDPSVSEQYF
CDR3 DNA: TGTGCCAGCAGGACTAGCGACCCTTCCGTGAGCGAGCAGTACTTC
V gene: TRBV6-5
CDR3 length: 15
clone size: .
D gene: TRBD2
J gene: TRBJ2-7

CDR3 protein: CASSAGTGELFF
CDR3 DNA: TGTGCCAGCAGTGCAGGGACCGGGGAGCTGTTTTTT
V gene: TRBV6-4
CDR3 length: 12
clone size: .
D gene: .
J gene: TRBJ2-2

CDR3 protein: CASCHGEREFNEQFF
CDR3 DNA: TGTGCCAGCTGCCATGGAGAGCGGGAGTTCAATGAGCAGTTCTTC
V gene: TRBV6-5
CDR3 length: 15
clone size: .
D gene: TRBD2
J gene: TRBJ2-1

CDR3 protein: CASSFFRTGVNTGELFF
CDR3 DNA: TGCGCCAGCAGCTTTTTCCGGACAGGGGTTAACACCGGGGAGCTGTTTTTT
V gene: TRBV5-1
CDR3 length: 17
clone size: .
D gene: TRBD1
J gene: TRBJ2-2

CDR3 protein: CSAFASGRIGWTGELFF
CDR3 DNA: TGCAGCGCCTTCGCTAGCGGGAGAATCGGATGGACCGGGGAGCTGTTTTTT
V gene: TRBV29-1
CDR3 length: 17
clone size: .
D gene: TRBD2
J gene: TRBJ2-2

CDR3 protein: CASSQSSDFSGEINEQYF
CDR3 DNA: TGCGCCAGCAGTCAATCGTCGGACTTCTCAGGGGAGATCAACGAGCAGTACTTC
V gene: TRBV23-1
CDR3 length: 18
clone size: .
D gene: .
J gene: TRBJ2-7